This T cell receptor (beta chain) stems from a study of blood T cell repertoires in COVID-19. Measured with immunoSEQ multiplex PCR; TCRdb has only the in-frame clones, and not every one. Among tens of thousands of clones listed, 88% were seen once. The CDR3 is 16 residues long. J was trimmed by 0 bases and V by 2 bases; bases with no gene match: 3. Germline loops: CDR1 MNHEY, CDR2 SVGAGI. This rearrangement joins TRBV6-5 to TRBJ2-7, with TRBD2 identical over 11 bases. The TCR was taken from a human donor in a cohort sampled during active COVID-19. Sequenced material: peripheral blood. CDR3 in DNA: TGTGCCAGCAGTTACGGGGGACTAGCGGCCTCCTACGAGCAGTACTTC. Translating it yields CASSYGGLAASYEQYF.